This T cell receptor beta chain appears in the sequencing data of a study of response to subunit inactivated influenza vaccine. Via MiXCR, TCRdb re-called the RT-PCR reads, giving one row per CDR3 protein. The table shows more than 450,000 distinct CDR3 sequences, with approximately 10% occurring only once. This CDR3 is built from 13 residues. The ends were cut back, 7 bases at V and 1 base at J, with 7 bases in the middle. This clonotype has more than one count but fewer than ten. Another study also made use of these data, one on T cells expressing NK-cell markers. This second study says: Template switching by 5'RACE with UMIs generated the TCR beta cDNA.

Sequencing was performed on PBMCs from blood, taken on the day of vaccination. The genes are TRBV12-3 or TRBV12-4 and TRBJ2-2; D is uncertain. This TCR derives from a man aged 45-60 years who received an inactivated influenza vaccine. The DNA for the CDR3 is TGTGCCAGCACGGCGGTGAACACCGGGGAGCTGTTTTTT. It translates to CASTAVNTGELFF.